The entry below gives a single T cell receptor (beta chain) sequence along with its context. The antigen remains unidentified. Focal radiation plus CTLA-4 blockade with ipilimumab was given to patients with chemo-refractory metastatic non-small-cell lung cancer. The data derive from a study of radiotherapy plus CTLA-4 blockade in lung cancer. Study findings and constraints: Some TCR clones had been derived from tumors. These clones expanded in peripheral blood after radiotherapy plus ipilimumab. Reportedly, early blood T cell clone dynamics best predicted response, with interferon-beta.

Here immunoSEQ multiplex PCR was the method, and the copy in TCRdb shows in-frame clones only, minus some. The table has roughly 77,000 clones, just under 75% seen once. The junction had 5 bases not matched to a gene; V was cut back by 1 base and J by 4 bases. Germline V gene lookup returns CDR1 SGHTA and CDR2 FQGNSA. This CDR3 spans 16 amino acids. The chain is built from TRBV7-2 and TRBJ2-3, with 10 bases that match TRBD2. The clonotype was recovered from a human donor with non-small cell lung cancer whose response to radiotherapy plus ipilimumab could not be evaluated. The source material was peripheral blood, sampled from a patient treated with radiotherapy plus ipilimumab. CDR3 nucleotides: TGTGCCAGCAGCTTAGTAAGCGGGAGGGCGCCAGATACGCAGTATTTT. It yields the protein CASSLVSGRAPDTQYF.